Below are 27 T cell receptor beta chains sequenced from a single sample in a study of cytotoxic CD8 clonotypes in ibrutinib-treated CLL. Generated by immunoSEQ multiplex PCR, the TCRdb table keeps only in-frame clones and is missing some. The table shows around 27,000 clones, with roughly 59% occurring only once. Sequenced material: PBMCs, taken before ibrutinib treatment. These TCRs come from a human donor with chronic lymphocytic leukemia.

The chain couples TRBV7-6 to TRBJ1-4, with 7 bases lining up with TRBD1. J was trimmed by 7 bases and V by 5 bases; bases with no gene match: 13. CDR1 SGHVS and CDR2 FNYEAQ come from the germline V gene. This CDR3 is built from 16 residues. CDR3 loop: CASSTRQGYLGEKLFF. The DNA of the CDR3 is TGTGCCAGCAGCACAAGACAGGGATACTTGGGTGAAAAACTGTTTTTT.

This clone has more than one count but fewer than ten. The gene calls are TRBV2 and TRBJ2-7; D is uncertain. The length of the CDR3 is 14 residues. The V and J ends lost 8 bases and 2 bases respectively, with 16 bases between them. Germline CDR1 reads SNHLY; CDR2 reads FYNNEI. The CDR3 region is CASFNRIEAYEQYF. The CDR3 DNA sequence: TGTGCCAGCTTTAATCGGATTGAAGCCTACGAGCAGTACTTC.

This chain links TRBV19 with TRBJ2-7, with 10 bases that match TRBD2. Trimming at V came to 5 bases and at J to 3 bases, leaving 1 base not matched to a gene. Germline-derived CDR1 and CDR2 are LNHDA and SQIVND (reference sequence). This CDR3 region has 13 residues. The CDR3: CASSQRGGYEQYF. The CDR3, as DNA: TGTGCCAGTAGTCAGCGGGGGGGCTACGAGCAGTACTTC.

This clone was observed a handful of times. The chain is built from TRBV9 and TRBJ2-3; D remains ambiguous. The V gene's germline CDR1 is SGDLS and CDR2 YYNGEE. The CDR3 length is 16 residues. Between the trimmed V and J ends, which lost 3 bases and 3 bases, there was a span of 17 bases. This CDR3 is CASSDLWWAKTDTQYF. Written as DNA, the CDR3 is TGTGCCAGCAGCGACCTTTGGTGGGCCAAGACAGATACGCAGTATTTT.

About this clone itself: At one end, the junction sequence differs from germline, possibly due to a read error. The chain recombines TRBV2 with TRBJ2-3; D possibly corresponds to TRBD1 (5 bases). Per germline, CDR1 SNHLY and CDR2 FYNNEI. This CDR3 comprises 15 residues. CDR3 in DNA: TGTGTCAGCAAGGGCGACAGATCTAGCACAGATACGCAGTATTTT. Its protein product is CVSKGDRSSTDTQYF.

The table lists this clone with a few counts. In DNA form, the CDR3 reads TGTGCCAGCAGTGAAGCGTGGGGAGTGAGCAATCAGCCCCAGCATTTT. The encoded protein is CASSEAWGVSNQPQHF. The chain employs TRBV2 and TRBJ1-5; D is unresolved. This CDR3 has 16 residues. Germline V gene sequence: CDR1 SNHLY, CDR2 FYNNEI. V was shortened by 0 bases and J by 1 base, with 10 bases between the two germline ends. The full variable domain, with the rest looked up from reference TRBV2 and TRBJ1-5, is EPEVTQTPSHQVTQMGQEVILRCVPISNHLYFYWYRQILGQKVEFLVSFYNNEISEKSEIFDDQFSVERPDGSNFTLKIRSTKLEDSAMYFCASSEAWGVSNQPQHFGDGTRLSIL.

The chain joins TRBV2 to TRBJ2-7, with 12 bases identical to TRBD1. This CDR3 is built from 20 residues. Germline CDR1 and CDR2: SNHLY and FYNNEI. V was clipped by 8 bases and J by 0 bases; unmatched bases: 20. The CDR3 here is CASEIKARDRGLPSSYEQYF. CDR3 in DNA: TGTGCCAGCGAAATAAAAGCCCGGGACAGGGGGCTTCCCAGCTCCTACGAGCAGTACTTC.

This clone was observed a handful of times. The chain combines TRBV5-1 with TRBJ2-1, with 8 bases matching TRBD1. The V gene end was trimmed by 0 bases and the J gene end by 5 bases; junction bases not matched to a gene: 4. This CDR3 is 15 amino acids long. CDR1 SGHRS and CDR2 YFSETQ come from the germline V gene. DNA of the CDR3: TGCGCCAGCAGCTTGGAGGGACAGGCAAACAATGAGCAGTTCTTC. This codes for CASSLEGQANNEQFF.

The chain couples TRBV19 to TRBJ2-6; 7 nucleotides line up with TRBD1. The V segment lost 8 bases and the J segment 0 bases; nucleotides outside the gene matches: 10. The V gene's germline CDR1 is LNHDA and CDR2 SQIVND (reference sequence). There are 17 residues in the CDR3. CDR3 coding DNA: TGTGCCAGTTCTTCCGGGACAGTGAACTCTGGGGCCAACGTCCTGACTTTC. This encodes CASSSGTVNSGANVLTF.

A single count supports this clone. The chain links TRBV6-1 to TRBJ2-7, with 7 bases fitting TRBD1. The CDR3 has 14 residues. Per the germline V gene, CDR1 is MNHNS and CDR2 is SASEGT. The ends lost 6 bases at V and 0 bases at J; junction bases unmatched: 5. CDR3 DNA sequence: TGTGCCAGCAGGTATGGGACAGTCTCCTACGAGCAGTACTTC. Translating gives CASRYGTVSYEQYF.

The chain recombines TRBV15 with TRBJ2-3, with 7 nucleotides matching TRBD1. CDR1 and CDR2 (germline): LNHNV, YYDKDF (reference sequence). J was trimmed by 4 bases and V by 2 bases; bases with no gene match: 12. This CDR3 spans 17 amino acids. CDR3 nucleotides: TGTGCCACCAGCAGATCCAGGGTGGGGACAGCGGCAGATACGCAGTATTTT. It yields the protein CATSRSRVGTAADTQYF.

About this clone: Other DNA sequences within the sample encode an identical CDR3. V gene TRBV18 combines with J gene TRBJ2-5; tentatively, D is TRBD1 (5 bases). The CDR3 is 13 amino acids. V was pared by 1 base and J by 2 bases, with 5 bases between. Germline lookup yields CDR1 KGHSH and CDR2 LQKENI. CDR3 sequence (DNA): TGTGCCAGCTCACCACGACAGCAAGAGACCCAGTACTTC. Protein product: CASSPRQQETQYF.

This clone was seen only once. The chain couples TRBV4-1 to TRBJ2-3; D is uncertain. Germline V gives CDR1 MGHRA, CDR2 YSYEKL. The CDR3 covers 15 residues. V was pared by 2 bases and J by 0 bases, with 9 bases between. This CDR3 is CASSQLPTSTDTQYF. The CDR3 coding sequence is TGCGCCAGCAGCCAACTCCCCACTAGCACAGATACGCAGTATTTT.

CDR3 in DNA: TGTGCCAGCAGTGGACTAGCAGGCTACGAGCAGTACTTC. Translated, it gives CASSGLAGYEQYF. This chain joins TRBV2 and TRBJ2-7; TRBD2 agrees at 7 bases. With 4 bases clipped from V and 3 bases from J, the junction kept 3 bases outside the gene matches. The CDR3 contains 13 residues. Germline CDR1 reads SNHLY; CDR2 reads FYNNEI.

CDR3 in amino acids: CASSLGTGSNTEAFF. CDR3 coding DNA: TGCGCCAGCAGTCTCGGGACAGGGTCGAACACTGAAGCTTTCTTT. V and J are TRBV23-1 and TRBJ1-1; the match to TRBD1 covers 9 bases. TRBV23-1 carries the ORF label, with uncertain function. The CDR3 covers 15 residues. V shed 4 bases and J 1 base; nucleotides not matched to a gene: 4.

The chain joins TRBV9 to TRBJ1-2; D remains ambiguous. CDR3 size: 16 residues. V was cut by 4 bases and J by 2 bases, with 18 bases left in between. Germline CDR1 SGDLS, CDR2 YYNGEE. The CDR3 DNA sequence: TGTGCCAGCAGCCCAGGCAGCACCCCTGGGAACTATGGCTACACCTTC. As protein: CASSPGSTPGNYGYTF.

The chain joins TRBV18 to TRBJ2-3; TRBD2 matches 8 bases. In germline, CDR1 is KGHSH, CDR2 LQKENI. V shed 3 bases and J 2 bases; nucleotides not matched to a gene: 7. The CDR3 is 16 residues long. This CDR3 reads CASSPGPAGVTDTQYF. The DNA of the CDR3 is TGTGCCAGCTCACCGGGGCCAGCGGGGGTCACAGATACGCAGTATTTT. Together with reference TRBV18 and TRBJ2-3, the CDR3 gives the full variable domain: NAGVMQNPRHLVRRRGQEARLRCSPMKGHSHVYWYRQLPEEGLKFMVYLQKENIIDESGMPKERFSAEFPKEGPSILRIQQVVRGDSAAYFCASSPGPAGVTDTQYFGPGTRLTVL.

The chain employs TRBV28 and TRBJ2-6; possible D gene TRBD2, 5 bases. This CDR3 has 16 residues. Germline V CDR1 and CDR2: MDHEN, SYDVKM. V was shortened by 7 bases and J by 0 bases, with 13 bases between the two germline ends. CDR3 nucleotides: TGTGCCAGCACTCCCGCCGGAGGCTCTGGGGCCAACGTCCTGACTTTC. Translation gives CASTPAGGSGANVLTF.

This clone occurred a few times. CDR3 DNA sequence: TGTGCCAGCAGCGTAGGGGGGGAAACTGGAAACACCATATATTTT. This gives the protein CASSVGGETGNTIYF. The chain recombines TRBV9 with TRBJ1-3; tentatively, D is TRBD1 (5 bases). The CDR3 sequence is 15 residues long. The V and J ends lost 0 bases and 2 bases respectively, with 9 bases between them. Germline CDR1 SGDLS, CDR2 YYNGEE.

This clone was recorded a few times. The chain carries TRBV18 and TRBJ2-7; 7 bases match TRBD1. Germline trimming cut 1 base from V and 0 bases from J; bases unmatched to any gene: 9. In germline, CDR1 is KGHSH, CDR2 LQKENI. The CDR3 runs to 17 residues. The CDR3 protein is CASSPLEGRDSSYEQYF. DNA of the CDR3: TGTGCCAGCTCACCACTCGAGGGTAGGGACAGCTCCTACGAGCAGTACTTC.

This chain uses TRBV5-1 with TRBJ1-3; tentatively, D is TRBD1 (6 bases). The germline V gene encodes CDR1 SGHRS and CDR2 YFSETQ. This CDR3 region has 15 residues. Trimming removed 0 bases from V and 3 bases from J, with 10 bases in between. The CDR3 DNA sequence: TGCGCCAGCAGCTTGGACAGGGTATTTGGAAACACCATATATTTT. This gives the protein CASSLDRVFGNTIYF.

The chain links TRBV19 to TRBJ1-6, with TRBD1 as a possible D gene (5 bases). Trimming pared 5 bases from V and 11 bases from J, leaving 16 bases between. The V gene's germline CDR1 is LNHDA and CDR2 SQIVND (reference sequence). The CDR3 spans 14 residues. This CDR3 reads CASSGAGPRPPLHF. CDR3 sequence (DNA): TGTGCCAGTAGTGGGGCAGGCCCCCGGCCACCCCTCCACTTT.

V is TRBV25-1 and J is TRBJ2-3; D remains unclear. The CDR3 is 13 amino acids. Germline-derived CDR1 and CDR2 are MGHDK and SYGVNS. The V and J ends lost 3 bases and 1 base respectively, with 5 bases between them. Written as DNA, the CDR3 is TGTGCCAGCAGTGACCAGGGCACAGATACGCAGTATTTT. Translated: CASSDQGTDTQYF.

The rearrangement uses TRBV7-2 and TRBJ2-7; D is unresolved. This CDR3 has 13 residues. Germline CDR1 reads SGHTA; CDR2 reads FQGNSA. Between the trimmed V and J ends, which lost 2 bases and 3 bases, there was a span of 8 bases. The CDR3 reads CASSLPQNYEQYF. CDR3 sequence (DNA): TGTGCCAGCAGCTTACCACAGAACTACGAGCAGTACTTC.

The V and J genes are TRBV6-5 and TRBJ1-3; D uncertain. V shed 6 bases and J shed 4 bases, with 16 bases lying between them. The CDR3 extends over 15 amino acids. Germline CDR1 reads MNHEY; CDR2 reads SVGAGI. The CDR3 protein is CASSWTPGWGNTIYF. In DNA form, the CDR3 reads TGTGCCAGCAGCTGGACCCCGGGGTGGGGAAACACCATATATTTT.

Relative to its sample, this clone is medium-sized (0.01 to 0.1%). Here the CDR3 reads CTADPLRDEKLFF. CDR3 DNA sequence: TGCACCGCAGACCCTCTTCGAGACGAAAAACTGTTTTTT. The chain couples TRBV1 to TRBJ1-4. TRBV1 is a recognized pseudogene. The CDR3 consists of 13 residues.

In this sample, this clone turned up a few times. The chain recombines TRBV10-3 with TRBJ2-3, with D perhaps being TRBD1 or TRBD2 (6 bases each). This CDR3 contains 17 residues. V was pared by 5 bases and J by 0 bases, with 18 bases between. Germline loops: CDR1 ENHRY, CDR2 SYGVKD. This CDR3 is CAISLPNGGSSTDTQYF. The CDR3 bases are TGTGCCATCAGTCTGCCCAACGGGGGCTCTAGCACAGATACGCAGTATTTT.